A selection of T cell receptor beta chains follows, all from one sample in a study of blood T cell repertoires in COVID-19. The assay was immunoSEQ multiplex PCR, and TCRdb's table has in-frame clones only and misses some. This table holds fewer than 350,000 clones, around 85% found once. Sequenced material: PBMCs or T cells enriched from blood (not recorded which). The receptors derive from a woman aged 50 to 65 who had recovered from COVID-19. Both conserved end residues are part of each CDR3. A D gene is named only where the DNA matches it firmly. The size of a clone is reported for some rows only, either as once, few or many, or as a class for expanded clones.

j_call clone_size v_call d_call cdr3_aa cdr3_nt
TRBJ1-5 - TRBV3-1/TRBV3-2 - CASSQESGTYSNQPQHF TGTGCCAGCAGCCAAGAATCAGGAACCTATAGCAATCAGCCCCAGCATTTT
TRBJ2-5 - TRBV14 TRBD1 CASSRLGQGVPKQETQYF TGTGCCAGCAGCCGGCTGGGGCAGGGGGTCCCTAAACAAGAGACCCAGTACTTC
TRBJ1-4 - TRBV7-8 - CASSYGQTTNEKLFF TGTGCCAGCAGCTACGGACAGACAACTAATGAAAAACTGTTTTTT
TRBJ1-5 - TRBV5-1 TRBD1 CASSFGGQENQPQHF TGCGCCAGCAGCTTTGGAGGACAGGAAAATCAGCCCCAGCATTTT
TRBJ2-7 - TRBV21-1 - CASSKFPGTSGYEQYF TGTGCCAGCAGCAAATTTCCCGGGACTAGCGGCTACGAGCAGTACTTC
TRBJ2-5 - TRBV18 TRBD1 CASSPRTGPQETQYF TGTGCCAGCTCACCACGGACAGGACCTCAAGAGACCCAGTACTTC
TRBJ2-1 - TRBV27 TRBD2 CASSISGGPNIEQFF TGTGCCAGCAGTATTAGCGGGGGTCCGAACATTGAGCAGTTCTTC
TRBJ1-3 - TRBV4-2 TRBD1 CASSQPGQSVAGNTIYF TGTGCCAGCAGCCAACCGGGACAGTCTGTCGCTGGAAACACCATATATTTT
TRBJ2-7 - TRBV6-2/TRBV6-3 TRBD2 CASTPSGGAYEQYF TGTGCCAGCACCCCAAGCGGGGGGGCCTACGAGCAGTACTTC
TRBJ2-2 few TRBV18 - CASSTSSEGGGELFF TGTGCCAGCTCAACCTCTTCTGAGGGAGGCGGGGAGCTGTTTTTT
TRBJ1-6 - TRBV19 TRBD1 CASSISTDREYNSPLHF TGTGCCAGTAGTATATCGACGGACAGGGAATATAATTCACCCCTCCACTTT
TRBJ2-3 - TRBV9 TRBD2 CASSVGLADSDTQYF TGTGCCAGCAGCGTAGGGCTAGCGGACTCAGATACGCAGTATTTT
TRBJ2-7 - TRBV3-1/TRBV3-2 TRBD2 CASSAAAAGAYEQYF TGTGCCAGCAGCGCCGCGGCAGCGGGGGCCTACGAGCAGTACTTC
TRBJ2-3 once TRBV7-2 TRBD2 CASSLELATQYF TGTGCCAGCAGCTTAGAACTAGCGACGCAGTATTTT
TRBJ1-3 - TRBV24-1 TRBD1 CATSDTRQGAGNTIYF TGTGCCACCAGTGACACTAGACAGGGGGCTGGAAACACCATATATTTT
TRBJ1-1 - TRBV16 TRBD1 CASSLGTGGRTEAFF TGTGCCAGCAGCCTGGGGACAGGGGGAAGGACTGAAGCTTTCTTT
TRBJ1-3 - TRBV3-1/TRBV3-2 - CASRQDRTSGNTIYF TGTGCCAGCAGACAGGACAGAACCTCTGGAAACACCATATATTTT
TRBJ1-2 - TRBV19 TRBD1 CASSNPAGQGRNGYTF TGTGCCAGTAGTAACCCGGCAGGACAGGGGCGGAATGGCTACACCTTC
TRBJ2-1 once TRBV5-6 TRBD2 CASSLGLAYNEQFF TGTGCCAGCAGCTTGGGACTAGCATACAATGAGCAGTTCTTC
TRBJ1-5 few TRBV4-2 TRBD1 CASSQAQGGTVNQPQHF TGTGCCAGCAGCCAAGCCCAGGGCGGGACAGTGAATCAGCCCCAGCATTTT
TRBJ1-1 - TRBV29-1 - CSVEGMGAYTEAFF TGCAGCGTTGAGGGAATGGGGGCGTACACTGAAGCTTTCTTT
TRBJ1-3 - TRBV30 - CAWSSHSGYSGNTIYF TGTGCCTGGAGTTCCCACTCAGGGTACTCTGGAAACACCATATATTTT
TRBJ2-7 - TRBV12-5 TRBD1 CASGLGGQGRRSSYEQYF TGTGCTAGTGGTTTGGGGGGACAGGGGAGACGGAGCTCCTACGAGCAGTACTTC
TRBJ2-1 - TRBV5-1 TRBD1 CASSLGGQGADEQFF TGCGCCAGCAGCTTAGGGGGACAGGGGGCGGATGAGCAGTTCTTC
TRBJ1-1 - TRBV7-2 TRBD1 CASSVTGATMNTEAFF TGTGCCAGCAGCGTAACAGGGGCAACTATGAACACTGAAGCTTTCTTT
TRBJ2-1 - TRBV5-6 TRBD2 CASSLFSGASYNEQFF TGTGCCAGCAGCTTGTTTAGCGGGGCCTCCTACAATGAGCAGTTCTTC
TRBJ2-7 once TRBV7-2 - CASSLYPGPSGYEQYF TGTGCCAGCAGCTTATATCCAGGGCCGAGTGGCTACGAGCAGTACTTC
TRBJ1-1 - TRBV19 - CASTLRRGAGNTEAFF TGTGCCAGTACACTCCGGCGGGGGGCTGGGAACACTGAAGCTTTCTTT
TRBJ1-2 - TRBV11-2 - CASSLAGRNYGYTF TGTGCCAGCAGCTTAGCAGGGCGCAACTATGGCTACACCTTC
TRBJ1-5 - TRBV18 - CASSSDPGSNQPQHF TGTGCCAGCTCATCAGACCCAGGGAGCAATCAGCCCCAGCATTTT
TRBJ1-6 few TRBV30 TRBD1 CAWTQGDSPLHF TGTGCCTGGACACAGGGGGATTCACCCCTCCACTTT
TRBJ1-1 once TRBV27 TRBD1 CASGPGGNTEAFF TGTGCCAGCGGTCCAGGGGGGAACACTGAAGCTTTCTTT
TRBJ2-7 - TRBV4-1 - CASSHPPGGTHEQYF TGCGCCAGCAGCCATCCCCCTGGGGGGACCCACGAGCAGTACTTC
TRBJ1-2 once TRBV18 TRBD1 CASSQDRAHFRNYGYTF TGTGCCAGCTCACAGGACAGGGCCCATTTTCGAAACTATGGCTACACCTTC
TRBJ1-1 few TRBV5-6 - CASSLRFGRVNTEAFF TGTGCCAGCAGCTTGAGGTTTGGCAGGGTGAACACTGAAGCTTTCTTT
TRBJ1-5 once TRBV28 - CASSPDDLRAQHF TGTGCCAGCAGTCCAGACGACCTCAGGGCCCAGCATTTT
TRBJ1-1 - TRBV19 TRBD1 CASTYGQANTEAFF TGTGCCAGTACCTATGGACAGGCGAACACTGAAGCTTTCTTT
TRBJ2-7 - TRBV13 TRBD1 CASSFQGQGSEQYF TGTGCCAGCAGTTTCCAAGGACAGGGAAGCGAGCAGTACTTC
TRBJ2-1 - TRBV6-5 - CASSYASLNEQFF TGTGCCAGCAGTTACGCCAGTCTCAATGAGCAGTTCTTC
TRBJ2-3 - TRBV29-1 - CSVSSSGSTDTQYF TGCAGCGTCTCGAGTAGCGGAAGCACAGATACGCAGTATTTT
TRBJ2-7 - TRBV7-2 - CASSSAGQRSYEQYF TGTGCCAGCAGCTCGGCGGGACAGCGCTCCTACGAGCAGTACTTC
TRBJ1-2 few TRBV28 - CASSRGGGVGYTF TGTGCCAGCAGCCGAGGGGGGGGAGTTGGCTACACCTTC
TRBJ2-3 - TRBV27 - CASSLGAGESWRTDTQYF TGTGCCAGCAGTTTAGGGGCAGGGGAGAGCTGGCGAACAGATACGCAGTATTTT
TRBJ2-2 - TRBV27 - CASSLWEIGTGELFF TGTGCCAGCAGTTTATGGGAGATCGGCACCGGGGAGCTGTTTTTT
TRBJ1-1 - TRBV5-5 - CASSPDSARNTEAFF TGTGCCAGCAGCCCCGACAGCGCCCGGAACACTGAAGCTTTCTTT
TRBJ2-2 - TRBV7-6 - CASSAIWTQTGELFF TGTGCCAGCAGCGCTATCTGGACACAAACCGGGGAGCTGTTTTTT
TRBJ2-7 - TRBV7-9 - CASSSFVGTIYEQYF TGTGCCAGCAGCTCCTTTGTGGGCACAATCTACGAGCAGTACTTC
TRBJ1-4 - TRBV5-5 - CASSYLGGNNEKLFF TGTGCCAGCAGCTACCTCGGGGGAAATAATGAAAAACTGTTTTTT
TRBJ1-2 - TRBV28 - CASSLSGFYGYTF TGTGCCAGCAGCTTATCAGGGTTCTATGGCTACACCTTC
TRBJ2-1 - TRBV7-2 - CASSQRTRGGLKGEQFF TGTGCCAGCAGCCAAAGGACTAGGGGGGGGTTAAAGGGTGAGCAGTTCTTC
TRBJ2-3 - TRBV29-1 - CSVVSTSLADTQYF TGCAGCGTTGTGAGTACTAGTTTAGCAGATACGCAGTATTTT
TRBJ1-5 - TRBV7-2 TRBD1 CASSFRQGDLSNQPQHF TGTGCCAGCAGCTTTCGACAGGGGGATCTGAGCAATCAGCCCCAGCATTTT
TRBJ2-3 - TRBV4-1 - CASSQVRLAGSDTQYF TGCGCCAGCAGCCAAGTTCGCCTAGCCGGCTCCGATACGCAGTATTTT
TRBJ1-4 - TRBV7-8 - CASSERGGKKLFF TGTGCCAGCAGCGAGCGGGGGGGGAAAAAACTGTTTTTT
TRBJ2-3 - TRBV7-8 - CASSSVGGLDTQYF TGTGCCAGCAGCTCAGTAGGGGGATTGGATACGCAGTATTTT
TRBJ1-1 - TRBV6-5 - CASSYDRDTEAFF TGTGCCAGCAGTTACGATAGAGACACTGAAGCTTTCTTT
TRBJ1-1 - TRBV2 - CASQGNTEAFF TGTGCCAGCCAGGGGAACACTGAAGCTTTCTTT
TRBJ1-2 once TRBV2 TRBD1 CASTLTGHGYTF TGTGCCAGCACACTGACAGGGCATGGCTACACCTTC
TRBJ1-4 - TRBV4-2 TRBD1 CASSQAAGTGDEKLFF TGTGCCAGCAGCCAAGCGGCCGGGACAGGAGATGAAAAACTGTTTTTT
TRBJ2-1 - TRBV7-2 TRBD1 CASSLRTGTGEQFF TGTGCCAGCAGCCTCAGGACAGGGACCGGTGAGCAGTTCTTC